One and the same sample provided the 24 T cell receptor beta chains below, sequenced in a study of cytomegalovirus exposure and HLA in healthy donors. Primers for the PCR totalled 60 Vbeta and 13 Jbeta. Clones were sequenced by immunoSEQ multiplex PCR, and TCRdb holds only the in-frame ones, with some missing. This repertoire shows around 100,000 clones, around 64% found once; its top ten account for roughly 2.2%. What was sequenced was PBMCs. The receptors derive from a man aged 25 to 40 in good health and CMV-seronegative.

The chain links TRBV27 to TRBJ2-7; no firm D call. V gave up 3 bases and J gave up 3 bases, with 9 bases separating them. Looked up from germline, CDR1 is MNHEY and CDR2 is SMNVEV (reference sequence). This CDR3 is built from 13 residues. The CDR3 bases are TGTGCCAGCAGTTTGGGCAGACGCTACGAGCAGTACTTC. Residues: CASSLGRRYEQYF.

V usage is TRBV6-6 and J usage is TRBJ1-5; 8 nucleotides match TRBD1. CDR1 and CDR2 from the germline V gene are MNHNY and SVGAGI (reference sequence). V was pared by 7 bases and J by 3 bases, with 8 bases of the junction left unmatched. The CDR3 covers 15 residues. This CDR3 reads CASKQTGVDNQPQHF. The DNA of the CDR3 is TGTGCCAGCAAGCAGACAGGGGTTGACAATCAGCCCCAGCATTTT.

The chain is built from TRBV15 and TRBJ2-7; maybe TRBD2 (8 bases). Trimming cost V 7 bases and J 5 bases, with 21 bases left between them. The length of the CDR3 is 15 residues. The V gene's germline CDR1 is LNHNV and CDR2 YYDKDF (reference sequence). Here the CDR3 DNA reads TGTGCCACCACCCGGGGGGGAACAGGGGTGGACGAGCAGTACTTC. Amino acid sequence: CATTRGGTGVDEQYF.

V is TRBV7-6 and J is TRBJ2-5; TRBD1 might be the D (6 bases). Trimming took 2 bases from V and 5 from J, leaving 24 bases between them. This CDR3 spans 18 amino acids. Germline-derived CDR1 and CDR2 are SGHVS and FNYEAQ. CDR3 sequence (DNA): TGTGCCAGCAGCTTAAGGCACCCTCAGGGGCGTGGGACGGAGACCCAGTACTTC. Its protein is CASSLRHPQGRGTETQYF. The entire variable domain, with the rest obtained from reference TRBV7-6 and TRBJ2-5, is as follows: GAGVSQSPRYKVTKRGQDVALRCDPISGHVSLYWYRQALGQGPEFLTYFNYEAQQDKSGLPNDRFSAERPEGSISTLTIQRTEQRDSAMYRCASSLRHPQGRGTETQYFGPGTRLLVL.

V and J are TRBV5-1 and TRBJ2-5; 8 bases align to TRBD2. V shed 6 bases, J shed 3 bases, and the junction held 7 bases outside the gene matches. The CDR3 runs 14 residues. In germline, CDR1 is SGHRS, CDR2 YFSETQ. DNA of the CDR3: TGCGCCAGCACAGGGACGGGAGGGAAAGAGACCCAGTACTTC. It codes for CASTGTGGKETQYF.

The CDR3 is CASSRPEQYF. CDR3 sequence (DNA): TGTGCCAGCAGTCGTCCCGAGCAGTACTTC. The rearrangement joins TRBV2 to TRBJ2-7; D ambiguous. This CDR3 comprises 10 residues. The V gene's germline CDR1 is SNHLY and CDR2 FYNNEI. V lost 5 bases to trimming and J lost 6 bases, with 5 bases between them.

This chain links TRBV6-5 with TRBJ1-5; 7 bases are shared with TRBD1. The germline gives CDR1 MNHEY, CDR2 SVGAGI. This CDR3 has 14 residues. J lost 3 bases, V lost 6 bases, and 5 bases had no gene match. CDR3 coding DNA: TGTGCCAGCAGGGGGACAGCCAACAATCAGCCCCAGCATTTT. It translates to CASRGTANNQPQHF.

This chain links TRBV10-3 with TRBJ2-3, with 12 bases matching TRBD2. Germline CDR1 ENHRY, CDR2 SYGVKD. The CDR3 is made up of 15 amino acids. Germline trimming cut 4 bases from V and 8 bases from J; bases unmatched to any gene: 7. The CDR3 protein is CAISALAGGPATQYF. In nucleotides, the CDR3 is TGTGCCATCAGTGCCCTAGCGGGGGGGCCAGCTACGCAGTATTTT.

As regards this clone: One junction end disagrees with the germline gene, perhaps due to a read error. CDR3 DNA: TGTGCCAGCAGATTAGCGGGGGGAAGCACAGATACGCAGTATTTT. Translation: CASRLAGGSTDTQYF. The chain has TRBV7-2 and TRBJ2-3, with 10 nucleotides matching TRBD2. The CDR3 consists of 15 residues. Germline loops: CDR1 SGHTA, CDR2 FQGNSA.

The genes are TRBV12-5 and TRBJ2-7; D gene unclear. CDR3 length equals 12 residues. V lost 3 bases and J lost 2, with 5 bases in between. Germline lookup yields CDR1 LGHNT and CDR2 FRNRAP. CDR3 nucleotides: TGTGCTAGTGGTTTCGACACCTACGAGCAGTACTTC. This codes for CASGFDTYEQYF.

The chain joins TRBV19 to TRBJ2-1; 9 bases are a match to TRBD2. Germline V lookup: CDR1 LNHDA, CDR2 SQIVND (reference sequence). V lost 1 base and J lost 8; bases outside the gene matches: 12. The CDR3 covers 17 residues. The chain's CDR3 is CASSIGAGGIGLDEQFF. CDR3 sequence (DNA): TGTGCCAGTAGTATAGGGGCGGGAGGGATAGGTCTGGATGAGCAGTTCTTC.

This clone has just a few counts. The V gene is TRBV9, the J gene TRBJ2-3; D possibly corresponds to TRBD1 (5 bases). The CDR3 contains 17 residues. The germline CDR1 and CDR2 sequences are SGDLS and YYNGEE. V lost 1 base and J 4 bases, leaving 19 bases between the germline ends. The DNA of the CDR3 is TGTGCCAGCAGCGTATTCGGCCCAGCAGGGTACTCAGATACGCAGTATTTT. Its translation is CASSVFGPAGYSDTQYF. Full variable domain (remainder filled in from reference TRBV9 and TRBJ2-3): DSGVTQTPKHLITATGQRVTLRCSPRSGDLSVYWYQQSLDQGLQFLIQYYNGEERAKGNILERFSAQQFPDLHSELNLSSLELGDSALYFCASSVFGPAGYSDTQYFGPGTRLTVL.

This clone was counted between two and nine times. The sample has other DNA sequences that encode this CDR3 too. The chain links TRBV30 to TRBJ1-5; TRBD1 aligns across 9 bases. CDR3 size: 14 residues. Germline V lookup: CDR1 GTSNPN, CDR2 SVGIG (reference sequence). The junction had 7 bases not matched to a gene; V was cut back by 3 bases and J by 7 bases. Here the CDR3 DNA reads TGTGCCTGGAGCACCGGGACAGGGAACCAGCCCCAGCATTTT. This sequence encodes CAWSTGTGNQPQHF. The complete variable domain, with remaining parts taken from reference TRBV30 and TRBJ1-5, reads SQTIHQWPATLVQPVGSPLSLECTVEGTSNPNLYWYRQAAGRGLQLLFYSVGIGQISSEVPQNLSASRPQDRQFILSSKKLLLSDSGFYLCAWSTGTGNQPQHFGDGTRLSIL.

This chain connects TRBV27 to TRBJ1-1, with 8 bases identical to TRBD1. Trimming removed 8 bases from V and 5 bases from J; junction bases left unmatched: 7. The CDR3 has 13 residues. From germline, CDR1 is MNHEY and CDR2 SMNVEV (reference sequence). CDR3 coding DNA: TGTGCCAGCGGAAGGACAGGGCGGACTGAAGCTTTCTTT. Protein: CASGRTGRTEAFF.

The chain employs TRBV5-4 and TRBJ2-3; D perhaps matches TRBD2 (6 bases). The CDR3 runs to 16 residues. CDR1 SGHNT and CDR2 YYREEE come from the germline V gene (reference sequence). V was shortened by 2 bases and J by 2 bases, with 15 bases between the two germline ends. CDR3 in DNA: TGTGCCAGCAGCTTTGGGACTCGTTCCTTCACAGATACGCAGTATTTT. It encodes CASSFGTRSFTDTQYF.

This chain uses TRBV5-1 with TRBJ1-3; D unclear. CDR1 and CDR2 (germline): SGHRS, YFSETQ. The CDR3 has 15 amino acids. V lost 10 bases and J 0 bases, leaving 17 bases between the germline ends. CDR3 nucleotide sequence: TGCGCCTCCTTCAGATATTCTTACTCTGGAAACACCATATATTTT. It translates to CASFRYSYSGNTIYF.

V gene TRBV7-2 combines with J gene TRBJ2-5; 7 bases line up with TRBD1. The J call may be faulty, since TRBJ2-7 better matches the DNA end. CDR1 and CDR2 (germline): SGHTA, FQGNSA. The CDR3 has 15 amino acids. This CDR3 is CASSLAGRGTYEQYF. The CDR3 region has the DNA TGTGCCAGCAGCTTAGCGGGCAGGGGGACCTACGAGCAGTACTTC.

The chain links TRBV7-6 to TRBJ2-7; tentatively, D is TRBD2 (5 bases). Trimming pared 4 bases from V and 3 bases from J, leaving 10 bases between. The CDR3 has 13 residues. Germline CDR1 is SGHVS and CDR2 is FNYEAQ. CDR3 residues: CASSSSGYYEQYF. The CDR3 DNA reads TGTGCCAGCAGCTCCAGCGGTTACTACGAGCAGTACTTC.

The chain combines TRBV9 with TRBJ2-7; 13 bases align to TRBD2. From germline, CDR1 is SGDLS and CDR2 YYNGEE. J lost 2 bases, V lost 3 bases, and 5 bases had no gene match. This CDR3 is 16 amino acids long. For the CDR3, the DNA is TGTGCCAGCAGCGCCGGGACTAGCGGGGTTGCCTACGAGCAGTACTTC. It codes for CASSAGTSGVAYEQYF.

The chain combines TRBV6-5 with TRBJ1-2, with D possibly being TRBD1 (5 bases). V dropped 7 bases and J dropped 8 bases, with 14 bases sitting between them. Looked up from germline, CDR1 is MNHEY and CDR2 is SVGAGI. This CDR3 has 12 amino acids. The CDR3 DNA sequence: TGTGCCAGCACTACGGTCGGGGGAGGCTACACCTTC. It codes for CASTTVGGGYTF.

The chain joins TRBV2 to TRBJ1-4; D is possibly TRBD1 (5 bases). Trimming left V 7 bases short and J 7 bases short, with 13 bases between. The CDR3 is made up of 13 amino acids. CDR1 is SNHLY, CDR2 FYNNEI, per germline. CDR3 sequence reads: CASISGGGEKLFF. The CDR3 DNA follows: TGTGCCAGCATATCAGGCGGGGGTGAAAAACTGTTTTTT.

The chain employs TRBV5-1 and TRBJ2-5; 15 bases fit TRBD2. The CDR3 is 17 residues long. Germline CDR1 is SGHRS and CDR2 is YFSETQ. With V trimmed by 4 bases and J by 1 base, 5 bases remained unmatched. The CDR3 loop reads CASSRGLAGGGQETQYF. The CDR3 DNA reads TGCGCCAGCAGCCGGGGACTAGCGGGAGGTGGCCAAGAGACCCAGTACTTC.

The chain carries TRBV7-9 and TRBJ1-1; D is unclear. CDR1 and CDR2 (germline): SEHNR, FQNEAQ (reference sequence). V was shortened by 0 bases and J by 0 bases, with 5 bases between the two germline ends. The CDR3 spans 14 residues. The CDR3 region is CASSLAALNTEAFF. The DNA of the CDR3 is TGTGCCAGCAGCTTAGCGGCCTTGAACACTGAAGCTTTCTTT.

This chain links TRBV29-1 with TRBJ2-3, with 7 bases that match TRBD1. The CDR3 is made up of 13 amino acids. The germline V gene has CDR1 SQVTM and CDR2 ANQGSEA. V was pared by 4 bases and J by 0 bases, with 1 base of the junction left unmatched. The CDR3 region has the DNA TGCAGCGTTGTACAGGGGAGCACAGATACGCAGTATTTT. Translation: CSVVQGSTDTQYF.